The 16 T cell receptor beta chains given below trace back to one sample, sequenced in a study of T cells in Graves' hyperthyroidism and ophthalmopathy. There were TCR beta CDR3 regions amplified from RNA transcripts. The primer set for the first-round RT-PCR of the TCR CDR3 was HTBI. TCRdb independently ran MiXCR on the multiplex PCR reads; one entry per CDR3 protein. The sample yields fewer than 450,000 distinct CDR3 sequences, about 18% seen once. The specimen was blood. The receptors were gathered from a woman in her thirties with Graves' hyperthyroidism that later progressed to Graves' ophthalmopathy.

CDR3 amino acids: CASSYSPRAEYGYTF. Written as DNA, the CDR3 is TGTGCCAGCAGTTACTCGCCCAGGGCGGAATATGGCTACACCTTC. V and J are TRBV6-2 or TRBV6-3 and TRBJ1-2, with D maybe TRBD1 (5 bases). The length of the CDR3 is 15 residues. V lost 0 bases and J lost 5, with 13 bases in between. CDR1 is MNHEY, CDR2 SVGEGT, per germline.

This clonotype was observed at least ten times. The chain joins TRBV6-1 to TRBJ2-7, with 9 bases matching TRBD1. J gave up 4 bases and V 2 bases, and 6 bases lay outside the gene matches. The V gene's germline CDR1 is MNHNS and CDR2 SASEGT. The CDR3 extends over 15 amino acids. The CDR3 here is CASSESGTGSYEQYF. In nucleotides, the CDR3 is TGTGCCAGCAGTGAATCCGGGACAGGGTCATACGAGCAGTACTTC.

This clonotype was counted at least ten times. The chain has TRBV7-9 and TRBJ1-1; TRBD1 matches at 7 bases. This CDR3 is built from 14 residues. With V trimmed by 5 bases and J by 5 bases, 8 bases remained unmatched. CDR1 is SEHNR and CDR2 is FQNEAQ in the germline V gene (reference sequence). Written as DNA, the CDR3 is TGTGCCAGCAGCAAAATGGCAGGGGGGACTGAAGCTTTCTTT. It yields the protein CASSKMAGGTEAFF. The full variable domain, in which reference TRBV7-9 and TRBJ1-1 provide the parts outside the CDR3, is DTGVSQNPRHKITKRGQNVTFRCDPISEHNRLYWYRQTLGQGPEFLTYFQNEAQLEKSRLLSDRFSAERPKGSFSTLEIQRTEQGDSAMYLCASSKMAGGTEAFFGQGTRLTVV.

This clonotype was detected many times. V gene TRBV2 combines with J gene TRBJ2-1; 9 bases fit TRBD2. Germline CDR1 reads SNHLY; CDR2 reads FYNNEI. Trimming removed 8 bases from V and 7 bases from J; junction bases left unmatched: 9. The CDR3 is 14 amino acids. In nucleotides, the CDR3 is TGTGCCAGCCCGCCTAGCGGGGCCATTAATGAGCAGTTCTTC. Translating gives CASPPSGAINEQFF.

The chain has TRBV20-1 and TRBJ1-5; a weak D match, TRBD1 (6 bases). The CDR3 loop spans 15 amino acids. Germline lookup yields CDR1 DFQATT and CDR2 SNEGSKA (reference sequence). Between the trimmed V and J ends, which lost 5 bases and 6 bases, there was a span of 20 bases. The CDR3 nucleotides read TGCAGTGCTTGGAAAACAGGGAACGGTGGTCAGCCCCAGCATTTT. It specifies CSAWKTGNGGQPQHF.

This clonotype turned up a few times. The chain employs TRBV30 and TRBJ2-4; TRBD2 might be the D (5 bases). V shed 2 bases and J shed 1 base, with 21 bases lying between them. The germline V gene has CDR1 GTSNPN and CDR2 SVGIG (reference sequence). The CDR3 runs 18 residues. The CDR3 is CAWSTTRAKREAKNIQYF. The CDR3 region has the DNA TGTGCCTGGAGTACCACGAGGGCGAAAAGGGAGGCCAAAAACATTCAGTACTTC.

There are many counts of this clonotype. This chain connects TRBV20-1 to TRBJ2-7; TRBD2 agrees at 16 bases. Germline CDR1 is DFQATT and CDR2 is SNEGSKA (reference sequence). The J segment lost 5 bases and the V segment lost 4 bases, leaving 5 bases of the junction unmatched. This CDR3 has 15 residues. DNA for the CDR3: TGCAGTGCTAAAAAGGGACTAGCGGGAGGGCACGAGCAGTACTTC. Amino acid sequence: CSAKKGLAGGHEQYF.

For the CDR3, the DNA is TGTGCCAGCAGTTTTAGCTGGCGGGAGCACAGCAATGAGCAGTTCTTC. It is translated as CASSFSWREHSNEQFF. V usage is TRBV28 and J usage is TRBJ2-1; 7 positions agree with TRBD2. V lost 3 bases, J lost 6 bases, and 11 bases stayed unmatched. The CDR3 runs to 16 residues. Germline loops: CDR1 MDHEN, CDR2 SYDVKM.

This clonotype was observed at least ten times. This chain connects TRBV7-9 to TRBJ2-5; D remains unclear. CDR3 length: 13 amino acids. Germline-derived CDR1 and CDR2 are SEHNR and FQNEAQ (reference sequence). Trimming took 3 bases from V and 0 from J, leaving 5 bases between them. The CDR3 DNA follows: TGTGCCAGCAGCTTTGAACACCAAGAGACCCAGTACTTC. Protein: CASSFEHQETQYF.

The chain recombines TRBV18 with TRBJ1-6; D might be TRBD1 (5 bases). The germline V gene has CDR1 KGHSH and CDR2 LQKENI. This CDR3 has 15 residues. V lost 3 bases to trimming and J lost 9 bases, with 15 bases between them. The CDR3 sequence is CASSPGLGSGSPLHF. DNA for the CDR3: TGTGCCAGCTCACCGGGACTCGGGAGTGGTTCACCCCTCCACTTT. The full variable domain, in which reference TRBV18 and TRBJ1-6 provide the parts outside the CDR3, is NAGVMQNPRHLVRRRGQEARLRCSPMKGHSHVYWYRQLPEEGLKFMVYLQKENIIDESGMPKERFSAEFPKEGPSILRIQQVVRGDSAAYFCASSPGLGSGSPLHFGNGTRLTVT.

This clonotype was counted ten times or more. V is TRBV12-3 or TRBV12-4 and J is TRBJ1-5; D is possibly TRBD1 (6 bases). The CDR3 contains 16 residues. V was shortened by 3 bases and J by 5 bases, with 17 bases between the two germline ends. This CDR3 is CASSFRAGARDQPQHF. The CDR3 DNA is TGTGCCAGCAGTTTCCGCGCAGGGGCACGGGATCAGCCCCAGCATTTT.

The V and J genes are TRBV29-1 and TRBJ2-5; TRBD2 matches 12 bases. After removal of 1 base from V and 5 bases from J, the junction contained 8 bases not matched to a gene. Germline-derived CDR1 and CDR2 are SQVTM and ANQGSEA. This CDR3 has 16 residues. In DNA, the CDR3 is TGCAGCGTTGAAGCGCTAGCGGGAGGGCCTACGGAGACCCAGTACTTC. Translation: CSVEALAGGPTETQYF.

This chain connects TRBV9 to TRBJ2-1; maybe TRBD2 (6 bases). The CDR3 has 16 residues. V dropped 4 bases and J dropped 9 bases, with 23 bases sitting between them. Germline V lookup: CDR1 SGDLS, CDR2 YYNGEE. The CDR3 coding sequence is TGTGCCAGCAGCACTGGGACTTACGACGCCTCCAGTGAGCAGTTCTTC. Its translation is CASSTGTYDASSEQFF.

This clonotype occurred many times. The chain employs TRBV29-1 and TRBJ1-2; D is possibly TRBD1 (5 bases). The germline V gene encodes CDR1 SQVTM and CDR2 ANQGSEA. This CDR3 has 12 residues. Trimming took 7 bases from V and 8 from J, leaving 17 bases between them. The CDR3 spells CSARQPGEGYTF. CDR3 coding DNA: TGCAGCGCCCGACAGCCGGGAGAAGGCTACACCTTC. Filled out from reference TRBV29-1 and TRBJ1-2, the complete variable domain reads SAVISQKPSRDICQRGTSLTIQCQVDSQVTMMFWYRQQPGQSLTLIATANQGSEATYESGFVIDKFPISRPNLTFSTLTVSNMSPEDSSIYLCSARQPGEGYTFGSGTRLTVV.

This clonotype was counted only a few times. The rearrangement links TRBV20-1 to TRBJ1-5; 8 bases align to TRBD1. The CDR3 has 14 residues. After removal of 2 bases from V and 1 base from J, the junction contained 1 base not matched to a gene. Germline assignment: CDR1 DFQATT and CDR2 SNEGSKA (reference sequence). In nucleotides, the CDR3 is TGCAGTGCTAGACAGGGGGCGAGCAATCAGCCCCAGCATTTT. Translating gives CSARQGASNQPQHF.

This chain joins TRBV28 and TRBJ2-7; TRBD2 agrees at 10 bases. Trimming cost V 7 bases and J 3 bases; bases outside gene matches: 9. Germline values: CDR1 MDHEN, CDR2 SYDVKM. This CDR3 is 15 amino acids long. The CDR3 spells CASTPRPSGSYEQYF. Here the CDR3 DNA reads TGTGCCAGCACCCCTCGACCTAGCGGGAGCTACGAGCAGTACTTC.